Listed here is a single TCR beta chain. Its antigen remains unknown. The data belong to a study of graft-versus-host responses after intestinal transplantation. Study-level background: Anti-thymocyte globulin induction preceded about 3 years of tacrolimus and steroid maintenance in all recipients. Study-wide results and limits: The presence of high graft-versus-host to host-versus-graft clonal ratios in allografts characterized patients with graft-donor T cell macrochimerism.

Sequencing was performed with immunoSEQ multiplex PCR; in TCRdb, only in-frame clones are kept and a portion is missing. Among over 120,000 clones listed, approximately 91% were seen once. Per germline, CDR1 LNHDA and CDR2 SQIVND (reference sequence). V lost 3 bases and J lost 0, with 9 bases in between. The CDR3 consists of 14 residues. The sequencing here drew on unstimulated CD4+ T cells sorted from spleen or lymph node cells, taken before intestinal transplant. The V and J genes are TRBV19 and TRBJ2-7, with D unresolved. The receptor comes from a human donor who received an intestinal transplant. The CDR3 bases are TGTGCCAGTAGTATTCGGCCCATCTCCTACGAGCAGTACTTC. Translation: CASSIRPISYEQYF.